This TCR beta chain was identified during a study of B cell selection in AIRE deficiency. The CDR3 length is 12 residues. Trimming cost V 6 bases and J 7 bases; bases outside gene matches: 5. Germline V gene data show CDR1 as MDHEN and CDR2 as SYDVKM. Profiling relied on immunoSEQ multiplex PCR, and the TCRdb table lists in-frame clones only, not all of them. The sample holds about 26,000 clones, 92% seen once. Regulatory T cells were sorted as CD4+CD25hiCD127low/negative. The sample comprised CD4+CD25+ Tregs sorted from PBMCs. This chain links TRBV28 with TRBJ1-2, with 7 bases fitting TRBD1. The receptor was derived from a human donor in good health. For the CDR3, the DNA is TGTGCCAGCAGGCAAGACAGGGCTGGCTACACCTTC. This translates into CASRQDRAGYTF.